The following is a T cell receptor beta chain sequence with its context. Its antigen is unidentified. Libraries were made from TCR beta cDNA, and they carried unique molecular identifiers. Once about 0.95 to 10 million T cells were used, a few hundred thousand cDNA molecules resulted. TCRdb reprocessed the PCR reads with MiXCR, giving one entry per CDR3 protein. The sample comprises about 430,000 distinct CDR3 sequences, approximately 42% of which are singletons, and 7.6% rests with the top ten. Looked up from germline, CDR1 is DFQATT and CDR2 is SNEGSKA (reference sequence). The CDR3 is 15 amino acids. V shed 6 bases and J 1 base; nucleotides not matched to a gene: 10. These data belong to a study of post-analysis software for immune sequencing data. Study details: Disease courses included relapsing-remitting, secondary progressive and progressive-relapsing multiple sclerosis.

Findings of the study overall: Under F measure analysis, samples from one preparation batch co-clustered strongly. Roughly five TRBV segments appeared more often in patients than in controls, and TRBV5-6, TRBV5-1 and TRBV20-1 were among these.

The receptor comes from a girl aged 2 to 10 with multiple sclerosis. The sequenced sample was blood. V and J are TRBV20-1 and TRBJ2-3, with 7 nucleotides matching TRBD1. The CDR3 loop is CSAAQGGVGTDTQYF. CDR3 DNA: TGCAGTGCAGCCCAAGGGGGCGTAGGCACAGATACGCAGTATTTT.